The 19 T cell receptor beta chains below come from one sample, sequenced in a study of beta chain features in type 1 diabetes (dated by TCRdb to 2016 to 2018). The paper's findings and limits, for the study overall: Type 1 diabetes patients showed a moderate but significant shortening of TCRB CDR3 length in all four CD4+ subsets.

Preparation of the library involved the immunoSEQ multiplex PCR assay. The High Capacity cDNA Reverse Transcription Kit was used to reverse transcribe all of the isolated RNA, meaning that expressed TCRB transcripts were what got sequenced. TCRdb re-hosts the immuneACCESS table, in-frame sequences only. Its copies lack some clones; in the studies checked, an unresolved V gene accounts for under half of them, and the cause for the rest is not known. The sample table holds a few hundred thousand clones, of which approximately 13% were seen once. Jointly, the top ten make up approximately 0.018% of the sample. Their specific antigens are unknown. The source material was naive CD4+ T cells from blood. This specimen's cell subset or site label, per the study, means: true naive CD4+ T cells. The receptor set was obtained from a man aged 25 to 40 with type 1 diabetes.

This clone is a singleton in its sample. This rearrangement joins TRBV5-1 to TRBJ2-1; 12 bases map to TRBD2. Per the germline V gene, CDR1 is SGHRS and CDR2 is YFSETQ. This CDR3 region has 16 residues. Trimming took 4 bases from V and 8 from J; bases not matched to a gene: 10. CDR3: CASSLRASGGADEQFF. Here the CDR3 DNA reads TGCGCCAGCAGCCTGAGGGCTAGCGGGGGGGCCGATGAGCAGTTCTTC.

The rearrangement links TRBV18 to TRBJ1-2, with D possibly matching TRBD1 (6 bases). Trimming shortened V by 4 bases and J by 3 bases, and 15 bases separated the two germline ends. CDR1 is KGHSH and CDR2 is LQKENI in the germline V gene. The CDR3 runs 15 residues. The CDR3 DNA reads TGTGCCAGCTCACTAGGACAGCCGGTAGACTATGGCTACACCTTC. Translated, it gives CASSLGQPVDYGYTF. Using reference TRBV18 and TRBJ1-2 for the parts outside the CDR3, the full variable domain is NAGVMQNPRHLVRRRGQEARLRCSPMKGHSHVYWYRQLPEEGLKFMVYLQKENIIDESGMPKERFSAEFPKEGPSILRIQQVVRGDSAAYFCASSLGQPVDYGYTFGSGTRLTVV.

This clone turned up a few times. The V and J genes are TRBV2 and TRBJ2-3; 7 bases line up with TRBD2. CDR1 is SNHLY, CDR2 FYNNEI, per germline. The CDR3 has 16 amino acids. With 0 bases clipped from V and 2 bases from J, the junction kept 5 bases outside the gene matches. DNA of the CDR3: TGTGCCAGCAGTGAAGCAGGAGCGGGAAACACAGATACGCAGTATTTT. This translates into CASSEAGAGNTDTQYF.

This clone was detected only a few times. This rearrangement joins TRBV4-1 to TRBJ2-1; the D gene is possibly TRBD1 (6 bases). The germline V and J ends were trimmed by 3 bases and 7 bases, with 16 bases remaining between them. The CDR3 is 15 amino acids. Germline V lookup: CDR1 MGHRA, CDR2 YSYEKL. Here the CDR3 reads CASSHGAGVGNEQFF. DNA of the CDR3: TGCGCCAGCAGCCATGGGGCAGGGGTAGGAAATGAGCAGTTCTTC.

A few counts support this clone. The gene calls are TRBV30 and TRBJ1-1; D ambiguous. Germline V gene lookup returns CDR1 GTSNPN and CDR2 SVGIG (reference sequence). V lost 3 bases, J lost 6 bases, and 11 bases lay in between. The CDR3 totals 12 residues. CDR3: CAWSLNEAEAFF. CDR3 coding DNA: TGTGCCTGGAGCCTTAACGAGGCTGAAGCTTTCTTT.

Only a few counts were recorded for this clone. The CDR3 DNA sequence: TGTGCCAGCAGGGGGGACAGGAGCTCCTACGAGCAGTACTTC. Its protein is CASRGDRSSYEQYF. The chain couples TRBV7-2 to TRBJ2-7; 8 nucleotides match TRBD1. Germline V gene data show CDR1 as SGHTA and CDR2 as FQGNSA. Germline trimming cut 6 bases from V and 0 bases from J; bases unmatched to any gene: 4. The CDR3 runs 14 residues.

This clone was seen a few times. The genes are TRBV14 and TRBJ2-3, with 11 nucleotides matching TRBD2. The CDR3 consists of 15 residues. Trimming removed 5 bases from V and 3 bases from J; junction bases left unmatched: 4. The germline V gene has CDR1 SGHDN and CDR2 FVKESK. CDR3 residues: CASSALAGGTDTQYF. CDR3 nucleotide sequence: TGTGCCAGCAGCGCTTTAGCGGGAGGGACAGATACGCAGTATTTT.

The chain joins TRBV6-5 to TRBJ1-2; TRBD1 aligns across 8 bases. V lost 5 bases, J lost 6 bases, and 5 bases stayed unmatched. CDR1 is MNHEY, CDR2 SVGAGI, per germline. The CDR3 covers 13 residues. Here the CDR3 DNA reads TGTGCCAGCAGTCCTCAGGGGGCGGATGGCTACACCTTC. Translating gives CASSPQGADGYTF.

This clone appeared a few times. This chain links TRBV29-1 with TRBJ1-6, with 9 bases matching TRBD1. The CDR3 has 14 residues. The germline V gene encodes CDR1 SQVTM and CDR2 ANQGSEA. The J segment lost 16 bases and the V segment lost 6 bases, leaving 16 bases of the junction unmatched. CDR3 region: CSVVGDRASCRLHF. The CDR3 DNA reads as TGCAGCGTAGTCGGGGACAGGGCTTCCTGTAGGCTCCACTTT.

This clone has a handful of counts. The chain combines TRBV19 with TRBJ2-5; D is perhaps TRBD1 (6 bases). This CDR3 region has 14 residues. The V end lost 3 bases, the J end lost 1 base, and 9 bases lay between the germline ends. Germline CDR1 LNHDA, CDR2 SQIVND (reference sequence). The CDR3 DNA sequence: TGTGCCAGTAGTATGACAGGCCCCCAAGAGACCCAGTACTTC. It is translated as CASSMTGPQETQYF.

This clone was seen more than once but under ten times. This chain uses TRBV7-9 with TRBJ1-1; 10 positions agree with TRBD1. The junction had 9 bases not matched to a gene; V was cut back by 4 bases and J by 10 bases. This CDR3 is 14 amino acids long. Germline CDR1 and CDR2: SEHNR and FQNEAQ (reference sequence). The CDR3 DNA is TGTGCCAGCAGCTCCCTGACAGGGGGCGGGGGAGCTTTCTTT. The encoded protein is CASSSLTGGGGAFF.

This clone was recorded a few times. This sequence joins TRBV25-1 and TRBJ1-1; perhaps TRBD1 as D (6 bases). Germline CDR1 and CDR2: MGHDK and SYGVNS. This CDR3 region has 14 residues. V was trimmed by 2 bases and J by 5 bases, leaving 12 bases between them. Here the CDR3 DNA reads TGTGCCAGCAGTGAAGATGGGGGCAGGACTGAAGCTTTCTTT. Protein sequence: CASSEDGGRTEAFF.

This chain's CDR3 is CASSWTLQETQYF. The CDR3 DNA reads TGTGCCAGCAGTTGGACACTCCAAGAGACCCAGTACTTC. J is TRBJ2-5 and V is TRBV6-5, with D possibly TRBD1 on 5 matching bases. The V and J ends lost 4 bases and 1 base respectively, with 7 bases between them. Per the germline V gene, CDR1 is MNHEY and CDR2 is SVGAGI. This CDR3 comprises 13 residues.

This clone was seen a handful of times. This chain joins TRBV7-9 and TRBJ2-7, with TRBD1 as a possible D gene (6 bases). CDR1 is SEHNR, CDR2 FQNEAQ, per germline (reference sequence). This CDR3 spans 13 amino acids. V lost 3 bases, J lost 5 bases, and 11 bases lay in between. For the CDR3, the DNA is TGTGCCAGCAGCTTGCAGGGGATCCACGAGCAGTACTTC. This translates into CASSLQGIHEQYF.

This clone was counted a few times. The chain is built from TRBV7-9 and TRBJ2-5, with TRBD2 matching over 11 bases. V lost 1 base, J lost 5 bases, and 6 bases stayed unmatched. Per germline, CDR1 SEHNR and CDR2 FQNEAQ (reference sequence). CDR3 length: 16 amino acids. The CDR3 region is CASSLVAGGPRETQYF. The DNA of the CDR3 is TGTGCCAGCAGCTTAGTAGCGGGAGGGCCCCGGGAGACCCAGTACTTC.

The V gene is TRBV7-9, the J gene TRBJ2-1, with D tentatively TRBD2 (6 bases). Germline-derived CDR1 and CDR2 are SEHNR and FQNEAQ (reference sequence). CDR3 length equals 17 residues. V lost 4 bases and J 3 bases, leaving 19 bases between the germline ends. This chain's CDR3 is CASSSPPGAGFYNEQFF. The CDR3 nucleotides are TGTGCCAGCAGCTCGCCCCCGGGCGCGGGATTCTACAATGAGCAGTTCTTC.

Only a few counts were recorded for this clone. The chain combines TRBV7-9 with TRBJ1-4; 8 bases line up with TRBD1. CDR1 and CDR2 (germline): SEHNR, FQNEAQ (reference sequence). The CDR3 length is 14 residues. V shed 5 bases and J 10 bases; nucleotides not matched to a gene: 9. The CDR3 DNA reads as TGTGCCAGCAGCGCGACAGGGGAAGGGGGAAAACTGTTTTTT. Translated: CASSATGEGGKLFF.

This clone was seen a few times. The V and J genes are TRBV5-1 and TRBJ2-5; a possible D gene is TRBD2 (5 bases). Deletions cut 4 bases from V and 1 base from J, with 11 bases between. The CDR3 totals 14 residues. Per the germline V gene, CDR1 is SGHRS and CDR2 is YFSETQ. The CDR3 coding sequence is TGCGCCAGCAGCCCGGGTGGGAGCCAAGAGACCCAGTACTTC. Amino acids: CASSPGGSQETQYF.

This chain uses TRBV29-1 with TRBJ1-5; D gene unclear. Trimming cost V 5 bases and J 3 bases, with 11 bases left between them. CDR3 size: 13 residues. Germline V gene lookup returns CDR1 SQVTM and CDR2 ANQGSEA. This chain's CDR3 is CSVRMSVNQPQHF. The CDR3 region has the DNA TGCAGCGTTCGTATGTCAGTCAATCAGCCCCAGCATTTT.